This T cell receptor (beta chain) was sequenced in a study of cytomegalovirus exposure and HLA in healthy donors. Both 60 Vbeta primers and 13 Jbeta primers went into the PCR. The method was immunoSEQ multiplex PCR; TCRdb's version includes in-frame clones alone and lacks a portion of them. The table lists approximately 160,000 clones, more than 75% of them singletons. This clone was seen more than once but under ten times. CDR3 length equals 13 residues. V dropped 3 bases and J dropped 0 bases, with 3 bases sitting between them. Germline CDR1 is SNHLY and CDR2 is FYNNEI. The clonotype originates from a girl aged 2-15 years in good health and CMV-seropositive. The chain has TRBV2 and TRBJ2-1; no firm D call. Sequenced sample: PBMCs. As DNA, the CDR3 is TGTGCCAGCAGTGAGAGCTCCTACAATGAGCAGTTCTTC. Translation gives CASSESSYNEQFF.